Each of the 21 T cell receptor beta chains below was sequenced from the same sample in a study of T cell responses to AZD1222 COVID-19 vaccine. Measured with immunoSEQ multiplex PCR; TCRdb has only the in-frame clones, and not every one. The table has 95,000 to 150,000 clones, around nine tenths seen once. The sequencing used peripheral blood, collected on day 0 of AZD1222 vaccination. These receptors were collected from an adult in good health.

The chain carries TRBV2 and TRBJ1-4; TRBD1 might be the D (5 bases). Germline CDR1 and CDR2: SNHLY and FYNNEI. Trimming stripped 11 bases from V and 8 bases from J, with 18 bases between. The CDR3 length is 13 residues. The CDR3 bases are TGTGCCGGAAGCAAGGGGATTAAAGAAAAACTGTTTTTT. Translating gives CAGSKGIKEKLFF. The full variable domain, with the rest looked up from reference TRBV2 and TRBJ1-4, is EPEVTQTPSHQVTQMGQEVILRCVPISNHLYFYWYRQILGQKVEFLVSFYNNEISEKSEIFDDQFSVERPDGSNFTLKIRSTKLEDSAMYFCAGSKGIKEKLFFGSGTQLSVL.

The chain employs TRBV11-2 and TRBJ1-1, with D hard to call. This CDR3 comprises 14 residues. V was shortened by 5 bases and J by 1 base, with 11 bases between the two germline ends. Looked up from germline, CDR1 is SGHAT and CDR2 is FQNNGV. The CDR3 loop reads CASSPTAANTEAFF. DNA for the CDR3: TGTGCCAGCAGCCCAACGGCGGCGAACACTGAAGCTTTCTTT.

The rearrangement joins TRBV4-1 to TRBJ1-1, with a possible D match to TRBD1 (6 bases). Germline V CDR1 and CDR2: MGHRA, YSYEKL. The ends were cut back, 1 base at V and 0 bases at J, with 6 bases in the middle. This CDR3 comprises 14 residues. This chain's CDR3 is CASSQGTVNTEAFF. The CDR3, as DNA: TGCGCCAGCAGCCAAGGGACAGTGAACACTGAAGCTTTCTTT.

The chain has TRBV18 and TRBJ1-5; D is unclear. Trimming left V 2 bases short and J 1 base short, with 12 bases between. The CDR3 consists of 16 residues. Germline V gene lookup returns CDR1 KGHSH and CDR2 LQKENI. CDR3 in amino acids: CASSPGSTGSNQPQHF. The CDR3 DNA reads TGTGCCAGCTCACCAGGCTCCACTGGCAGCAATCAGCCCCAGCATTTT.

The J gene is TRBJ1-1, the V gene TRBV6-5; unclear D gene. Between the trimmed V and J ends, which lost 5 bases and 5 bases, there was a span of 15 bases. The V gene's germline CDR1 is MNHEY and CDR2 SVGAGI. This CDR3 region has 14 residues. CDR3 in amino acids: CASSRHVLGTEAFF. CDR3 nucleotide sequence: TGTGCCAGCAGTAGGCACGTTTTAGGAACTGAAGCTTTCTTT.

Here the CDR3 DNA reads TGTGCCAGCTCACCACTACAGGGGCTCTATGGCTACACCTTC. It translates to CASSPLQGLYGYTF. The V call is TRBV18, the J call TRBJ1-2, with 7 bases fitting TRBD1. Losses at the gene ends were 1 base for V and 4 bases for J; bases not matched to a gene: 3. The CDR3 length is 14 residues. Germline CDR1 KGHSH, CDR2 LQKENI.

The V call is TRBV27, the J call TRBJ2-7, with D perhaps TRBD1 (5 bases). V was cut by 5 bases and J by 7 bases, with 15 bases left in between. The CDR3 runs to 13 residues. Germline values: CDR1 MNHEY, CDR2 SMNVEV (reference sequence). The chain's CDR3 is CASSGLTEREQYF. The DNA of the CDR3 is TGTGCCAGCAGTGGCCTGACAGAAAGGGAGCAGTACTTC.

The chain employs TRBV20-1 and TRBJ2-1, with 8 bases identical to TRBD1. Germline loops: CDR1 DFQATT, CDR2 SNEGSKA (reference sequence). J gave up 6 bases and V 8 bases, and 3 bases lay outside the gene matches. This CDR3 has 11 residues. The CDR3 DNA reads as TGCAGTCCTGGACAGGGCAATGAGCAGTTCTTC. This gives the protein CSPGQGNEQFF.

V and J are TRBV3-1 (or the pseudogene TRBV3-2) and TRBJ2-7, with D unclear. From germline, CDR1 is LGHDT and CDR2 YNNKEL (reference sequence). The CDR3 totals 15 residues. The V end was cut by 0 bases, the J end by 0 bases, with 9 bases between. The CDR3 DNA reads as TGTGCCAGCAGCCAAGAACTGGGGTTCTCCTACGAGCAGTACTTC. Translating gives CASSQELGFSYEQYF.

This clone has just one count. The chain uses TRBV27 and TRBJ1-6, with 10 bases aligning to TRBD1. Germline V gene sequence: CDR1 MNHEY, CDR2 SMNVEV (reference sequence). This CDR3 spans 14 amino acids. The V and J ends lost 5 bases and 9 bases, in that order; junction bases with no gene match: 4. CDR3 sequence: CASSPTGGVSPLHF. In DNA, the CDR3 is TGTGCCAGCAGTCCGACAGGGGGCGTTTCACCCCTCCACTTT.

The chain is built from TRBV10-3 and TRBJ2-2, with 9 bases fitting TRBD1. The CDR3 runs 14 residues. Trimming took 10 bases from V and 5 from J; bases not matched to a gene: 8. Per the germline V gene, CDR1 is ENHRY and CDR2 is SYGVKD. In DNA, the CDR3 is TGTGCCACGCAACGGACAGGGGATACCGGGGAGCTGTTTTTT. Protein sequence: CATQRTGDTGELFF.

The rearrangement links TRBV5-1 to TRBJ2-1; TRBD2 matches at 8 bases. The CDR3 has 15 amino acids. The V gene end was trimmed by 0 bases and the J gene end by 7 bases; junction bases not matched to a gene: 6. Germline loops: CDR1 SGHRS, CDR2 YFSETQ. CDR3 DNA sequence: TGCGCCAGCAGCTTGGAGGTAGCGGGGAAGAATGAGCAGTTCTTC. This codes for CASSLEVAGKNEQFF.

V usage is TRBV6-5 and J usage is TRBJ1-5; 8 positions agree with TRBD1. Germline V lookup: CDR1 MNHEY, CDR2 SVGAGI. The CDR3 is 15 residues long. Unmatched junction bases numbered 7, after V lost 8 bases and J lost 1 base. The CDR3 loop is CASRTGIRSNQPQHF. CDR3 coding DNA: TGTGCCAGCCGGACAGGGATCCGAAGCAATCAGCCCCAGCATTTT.

This rearrangement joins TRBV3-1 (or the pseudogene TRBV3-2) to TRBJ2-1, with D unresolved. The CDR3 is made up of 12 amino acids. The V gene's germline CDR1 is LGHDT and CDR2 YNNKEL (reference sequence). Deletions cut 0 bases from V and 7 bases from J, with 4 bases between. This chain's CDR3 is CASSQDRNEQFF. CDR3 bases: TGTGCCAGCAGCCAAGATAGGAATGAGCAGTTCTTC.

The rearrangement joins TRBV2 to TRBJ2-2; 14 bases match TRBD2. There are 17 residues in the CDR3. Unmatched junction bases numbered 7, after V lost 5 bases and J lost 5 bases. CDR1 and CDR2 from the germline V gene are SNHLY and FYNNEI. CDR3 region: CASSPRLAGGPTGELFF. In DNA, the CDR3 is TGTGCCAGCAGTCCGCGACTAGCGGGGGGGCCAACCGGGGAGCTGTTTTTT.

The genes are TRBV5-8 and TRBJ1-1; TRBD1 might be the D (6 bases). The ends were cut back, 5 bases at V and 3 bases at J, with 14 bases in the middle. CDR3 size: 14 residues. The germline CDR1 and CDR2 sequences are SGHTS and YDEGEE. CDR3 sequence: CASRRPGGDTEAFF. Here the CDR3 DNA reads TGTGCCAGCAGACGACCGGGGGGCGACACTGAAGCTTTCTTT.

The J gene is TRBJ2-3, the V gene TRBV7-8, with a weak D call TRBD1 (5 bases). The germline CDR1 and CDR2 sequences are SGHVS and FQNEAQ. V lost 5 bases and J 4 bases, leaving 10 bases between the germline ends. The CDR3 totals 13 residues. The CDR3 reads CASSTQAADTQYF. The DNA for the CDR3 is TGTGCCAGCAGCACACAGGCTGCAGATACGCAGTATTTT.

The chain recombines TRBV2 with TRBJ2-7; 8 bases are shared with TRBD2. The V gene end was trimmed by 4 bases and the J gene end by 5 bases; junction bases not matched to a gene: 10. Germline CDR1 is SNHLY and CDR2 is FYNNEI. The CDR3 is 15 residues long. This CDR3 reads CASSVFKSGGNEQYF. CDR3 nucleotides: TGTGCCAGCAGTGTCTTTAAGTCGGGGGGGAACGAGCAGTACTTC.

This clone was picked up a small number of times. The chain recombines TRBV4-3 with TRBJ1-6, with 10 nucleotides matching TRBD1. Trimming took 3 bases from V and 8 from J; bases not matched to a gene: 4. CDR1 LGHNA and CDR2 YSLEER come from the germline V gene. CDR3 length: 15 amino acids. CDR3 in DNA: TGCGCCAGCAGCCAGGACAGGGGGAAGGATTCACCCCTCCACTTT. Residues: CASSQDRGKDSPLHF.

The chain links TRBV3-1 (or the pseudogene TRBV3-2) to TRBJ2-7, with D uncertain. Germline V CDR1 and CDR2: LGHDT, YNNKEL (reference sequence). The CDR3 contains 13 residues. V lost 5 bases and J 3 bases, leaving 11 bases between the germline ends. The DNA for the CDR3 is TGTGCCAGCAGCGTTATAACGGGCTACGAGCAGTACTTC. This codes for CASSVITGYEQYF.

V and J are TRBV6-2 or TRBV6-3 and TRBJ2-5; a possible D gene is TRBD2 (6 bases). V lost 4 bases and J 5 bases, leaving 11 bases between the germline ends. Germline V gene data show CDR1 as MNHEY and CDR2 as SVGEGT. The CDR3 contains 13 residues. CDR3: CASSSGLPETQYF. The CDR3 DNA sequence: TGTGCCAGCAGTTCCGGACTACCGGAGACCCAGTACTTC.